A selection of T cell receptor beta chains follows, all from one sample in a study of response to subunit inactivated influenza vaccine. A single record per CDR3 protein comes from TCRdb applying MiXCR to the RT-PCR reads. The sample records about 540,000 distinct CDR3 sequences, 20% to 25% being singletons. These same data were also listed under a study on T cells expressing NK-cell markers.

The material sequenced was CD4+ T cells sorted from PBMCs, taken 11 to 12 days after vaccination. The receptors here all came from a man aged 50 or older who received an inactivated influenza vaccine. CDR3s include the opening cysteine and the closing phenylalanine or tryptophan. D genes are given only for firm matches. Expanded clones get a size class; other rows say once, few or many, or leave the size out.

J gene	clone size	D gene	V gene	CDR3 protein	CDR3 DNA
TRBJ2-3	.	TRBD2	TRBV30	CAWSLAGGPGTDTQYF	TGTGCCTGGAGTTTGGCGGGGGGGCCTGGCACAGATACGCAGTATTTT
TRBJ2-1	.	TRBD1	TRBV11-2	CASRRPGTGLFYNEQFF	TGTGCCAGCAGACGACCGGGGACAGGTCTCTTCTACAATGAGCAGTTCTTC
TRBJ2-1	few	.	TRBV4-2	CASSQDKLVGVSNEQFF	TGTGCCAGCAGCCAAGACAAACTAGTTGGTGTAAGCAATGAGCAGTTCTTC
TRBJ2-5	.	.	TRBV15	CATSREGGQETQYF	TGTGCCACCAGCAGAGAGGGGGGCCAAGAGACCCAGTACTTC
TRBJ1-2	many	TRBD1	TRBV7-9	CASSSRYPGQIYYGYTF	TGTGCCAGCAGCTCCAGATATCCGGGACAGATTTACTATGGCTACACCTTC
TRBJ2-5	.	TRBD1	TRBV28	CASSLEGARKTQYF	TGTGCCAGCAGTTTAGAGGGGGCTAGAAAGACCCAGTACTTC
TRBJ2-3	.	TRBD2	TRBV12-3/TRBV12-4	CASTKGLAGTDTQYF	TGTGCCAGCACCAAAGGACTAGCGGGCACAGATACGCAGTATTTT
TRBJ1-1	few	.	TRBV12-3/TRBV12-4	CASSRQRSTEAFF	TGTGCCAGCAGTCGACAGCGGAGCACTGAAGCTTTCTTT
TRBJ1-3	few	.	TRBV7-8	CASSLASTHTGNTIYF	TGTGCCAGCAGCTTAGCCAGTACTCATACTGGAAACACCATATATTTT
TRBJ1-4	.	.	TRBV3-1	CASSQGGARGQKLFF	TGTGCCAGCAGCCAAGGCGGGGCCAGGGGCCAAAAACTGTTTTTT
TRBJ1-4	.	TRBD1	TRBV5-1	CASSFAGTGQWIGEKLFF	TGCGCCAGCAGCTTTGCCGGGACAGGCCAATGGATTGGGGAAAAACTGTTTTTT
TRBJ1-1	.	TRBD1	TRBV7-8	CASSPRQGAMNTEAFF	TGTGCCAGCAGCCCGCGACAGGGGGCTATGAACACTGAAGCTTTCTTT
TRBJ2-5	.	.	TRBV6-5	CASSTFIRRGEQETQYF	TGTGCCAGCAGTACTTTCATTCGTCGGGGCGAACAAGAGACCCAGTACTTC
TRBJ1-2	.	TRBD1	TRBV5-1	CASSPGGTGGVGYTF	TGCGCCAGCAGCCCTGGTGGGACAGGGGGCGTTGGCTACACCTTC
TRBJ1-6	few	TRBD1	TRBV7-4	CASRRDRADSPLHF	TGTGCCAGCAGGAGGGACAGAGCAGATTCACCCCTCCACTTT
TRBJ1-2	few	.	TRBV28	CASSLQAPYGYTF	TGTGCCAGCAGTCTACAGGCGCCCTATGGCTACACCTTC
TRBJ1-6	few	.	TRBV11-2	CASSLIGQIASSYNSPLHF	TGTGCCAGCAGCTTAATCGGACAGATAGCAAGCTCCTATAATTCACCCCTCCACTTT
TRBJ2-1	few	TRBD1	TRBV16	CASSKPGTGSHNEQFF	TGTGCCAGCAGCAAGCCCGGGACAGGGTCTCACAATGAGCAGTTCTTC
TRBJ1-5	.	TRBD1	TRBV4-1	CASSQDPLRQGGQPQHF	TGCGCCAGCAGCCAAGACCCCTTAAGACAGGGCGGTCAGCCCCAGCATTTT
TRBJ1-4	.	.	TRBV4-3	CASSQDGLVSTNEKLFF	TGCGCCAGCAGCCAAGATGGCTTAGTATCAACTAATGAAAAACTGTTTTTT
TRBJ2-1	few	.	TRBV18	CASSRLRVDEQFF	TGTGCCAGCTCACGACTCAGGGTGGATGAGCAGTTCTTC
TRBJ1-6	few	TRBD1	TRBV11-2	CASSLTDRGVSYNSPLHF	TGTGCCAGCAGCTTAACTGACAGGGGAGTCTCCTATAATTCACCCCTCCACTTT
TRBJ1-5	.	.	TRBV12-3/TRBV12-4	CASSSFNQPQHF	TGTGCCAGCAGTTCCTTTAATCAGCCCCAGCATTTT
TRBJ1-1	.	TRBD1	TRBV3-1	CASSQAAGGWTEAFF	TGTGCCAGCAGCCAAGCGGCAGGGGGATGGACTGAAGCTTTCTTT
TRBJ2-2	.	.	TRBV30	CAWSVAPNTGELFF	TGTGCCTGGAGTGTAGCACCGAACACCGGGGAGCTGTTTTTT
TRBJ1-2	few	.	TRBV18	CASSPQGNGYTF	TGTGCCAGCTCACCGCAGGGGAATGGCTACACCTTC
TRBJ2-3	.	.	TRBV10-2	CASSESLPHNTQYF	TGCGCCAGCAGTGAATCCCTTCCCCACAATACGCAGTATTTT
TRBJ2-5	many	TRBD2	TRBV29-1	CSVGGSGAHQETQYF	TGCAGCGTTGGGGGTAGCGGGGCACACCAAGAGACCCAGTACTTC
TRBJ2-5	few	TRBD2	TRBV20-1	CSAFWGLAGETQYF	TGCAGTGCTTTTTGGGGACTAGCGGGAGAGACCCAGTACTTC